This T cell receptor (beta chain) was documented in a study of neurological immune-mediated disorders. Germline-derived CDR1 and CDR2 are SGHAT and FQNNGV. The germline V and J ends were trimmed by 2 bases and 5 bases, with 6 bases remaining between them. The length of the CDR3 is 13 residues. With 10-nucleotide random UMIs included, cDNA was synthesized by 5'RACE. TCRdb redid the calling of the 5' RACE reads with MiXCR, one entry per CDR3 protein. The sample has more than 30,000 distinct CDR3 sequences; 10% to 15% are singletons. Time point reported: longitudinal time-point 2. PBMCs stored at -80 C, 2 million in total, were the source of the unsorted libraries. This clonotype was found many times.

Sequenced input: PBMCs. The rearrangement joins TRBV11-2 to TRBJ2-2; a possible D gene is TRBD2 (5 bases). The receptor's source is a woman aged 35 to 49 in good health. CDR3 amino acids: CASSLRGTGELFF. The CDR3 DNA follows: TGTGCCAGCAGCTTACGGGGAACCGGGGAGCTGTTTTTT.